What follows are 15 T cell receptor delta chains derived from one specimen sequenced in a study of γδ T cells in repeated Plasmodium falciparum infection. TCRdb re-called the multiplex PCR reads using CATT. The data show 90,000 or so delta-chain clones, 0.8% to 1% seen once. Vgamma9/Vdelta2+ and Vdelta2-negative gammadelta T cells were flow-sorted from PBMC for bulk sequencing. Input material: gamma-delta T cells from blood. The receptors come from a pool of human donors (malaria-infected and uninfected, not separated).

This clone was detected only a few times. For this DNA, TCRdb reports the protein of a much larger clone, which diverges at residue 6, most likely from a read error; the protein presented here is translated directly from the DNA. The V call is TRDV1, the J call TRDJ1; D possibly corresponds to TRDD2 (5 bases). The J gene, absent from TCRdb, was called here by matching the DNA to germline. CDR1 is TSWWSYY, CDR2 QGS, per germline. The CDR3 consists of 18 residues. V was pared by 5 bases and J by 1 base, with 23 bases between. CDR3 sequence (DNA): TGTGCTCTTGGGAACCACCTCTTCCCGTCTTACTTCACCGATAAACTCATCTTT. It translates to CALGNHLFPSYFTDKLIF.

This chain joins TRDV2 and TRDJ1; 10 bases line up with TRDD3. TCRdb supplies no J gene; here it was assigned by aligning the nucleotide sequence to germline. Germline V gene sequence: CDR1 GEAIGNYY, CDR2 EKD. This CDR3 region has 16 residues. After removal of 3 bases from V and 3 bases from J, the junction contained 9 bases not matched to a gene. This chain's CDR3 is CACDLVSGGYSDKLIF. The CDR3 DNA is TGTGCCTGTGACCTGGTGAGTGGGGGATACTCCGATAAACTCATCTTT.

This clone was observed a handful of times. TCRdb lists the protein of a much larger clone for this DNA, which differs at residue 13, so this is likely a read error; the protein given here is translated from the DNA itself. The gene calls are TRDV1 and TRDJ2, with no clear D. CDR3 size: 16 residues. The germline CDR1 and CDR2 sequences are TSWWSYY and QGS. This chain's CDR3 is CALGEAFCDGTARLFF. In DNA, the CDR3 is TGTGCTCTTGGGGAAGCTTTTTGTGATGGAACAGCACGACTCTTCTTT.

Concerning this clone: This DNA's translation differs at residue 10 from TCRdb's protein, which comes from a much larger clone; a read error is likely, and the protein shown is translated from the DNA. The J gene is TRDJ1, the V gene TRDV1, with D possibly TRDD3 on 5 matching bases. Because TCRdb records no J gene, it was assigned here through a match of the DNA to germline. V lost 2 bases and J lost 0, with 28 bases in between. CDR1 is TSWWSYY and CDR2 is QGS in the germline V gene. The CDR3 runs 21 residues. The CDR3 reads CALGEMNTGEYAVRYTDKLIF. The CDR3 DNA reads TGTGCTCTTGGGGAAATGAACACCGGGGAATACGCAGTAAGGTACACCGATAAACTCATCTTT.

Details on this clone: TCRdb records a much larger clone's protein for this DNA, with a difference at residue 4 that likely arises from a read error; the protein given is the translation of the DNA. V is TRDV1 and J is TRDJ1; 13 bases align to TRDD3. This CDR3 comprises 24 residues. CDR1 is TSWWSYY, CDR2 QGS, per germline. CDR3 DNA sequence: TGTGCTCTTAGGGAACGACCTACCTCGCTAACTGGGGGATACGCTGCCGGGTACACCGATAAACTCATCTTT. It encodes CALRERPTSLTGGYAAGYTDKLIF.

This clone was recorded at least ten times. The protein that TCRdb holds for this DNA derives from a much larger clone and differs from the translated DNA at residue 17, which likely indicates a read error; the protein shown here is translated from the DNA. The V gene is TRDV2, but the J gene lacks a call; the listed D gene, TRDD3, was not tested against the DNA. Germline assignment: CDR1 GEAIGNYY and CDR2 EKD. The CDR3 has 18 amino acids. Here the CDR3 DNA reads TGTGCCTGTGACCGCTGCGTACTGGGGGATACTTACACCGATAAACTCACCTTT. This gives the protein CACDRCVLGDTYTDKLTF.

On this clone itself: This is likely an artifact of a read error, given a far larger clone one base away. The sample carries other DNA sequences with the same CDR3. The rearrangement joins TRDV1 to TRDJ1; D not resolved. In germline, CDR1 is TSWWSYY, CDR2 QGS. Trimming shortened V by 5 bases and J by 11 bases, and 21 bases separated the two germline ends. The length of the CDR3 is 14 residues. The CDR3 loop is CALGHYGALGKLIF. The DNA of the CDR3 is TGTGCTCTTGGGCACTACGGAGCCCTAGGTAAGCTCATCTTT.

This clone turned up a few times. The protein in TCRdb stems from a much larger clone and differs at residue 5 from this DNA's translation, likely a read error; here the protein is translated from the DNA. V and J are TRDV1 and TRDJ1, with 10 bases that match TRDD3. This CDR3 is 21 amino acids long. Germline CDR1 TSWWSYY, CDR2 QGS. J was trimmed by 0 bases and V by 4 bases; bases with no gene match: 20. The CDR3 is CALGGPPSSRDWGMYTDKLIF. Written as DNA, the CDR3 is TGTGCTCTTGGGGGTCCTCCTTCCTCCCGGGACTGGGGGATGTACACCGATAAACTCATCTTT.

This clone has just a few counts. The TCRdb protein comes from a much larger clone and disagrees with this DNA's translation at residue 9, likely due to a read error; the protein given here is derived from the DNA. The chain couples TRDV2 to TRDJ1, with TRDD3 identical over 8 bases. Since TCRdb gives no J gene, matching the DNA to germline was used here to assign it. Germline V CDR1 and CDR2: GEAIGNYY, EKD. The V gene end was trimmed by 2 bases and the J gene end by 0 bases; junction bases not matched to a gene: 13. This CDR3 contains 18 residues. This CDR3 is CACDKLLGGTANTDKLIF. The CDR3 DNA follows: TGTGCCTGTGACAAACTACTGGGGGGTACGGCCAACACCGATAAACTCATCTTT.

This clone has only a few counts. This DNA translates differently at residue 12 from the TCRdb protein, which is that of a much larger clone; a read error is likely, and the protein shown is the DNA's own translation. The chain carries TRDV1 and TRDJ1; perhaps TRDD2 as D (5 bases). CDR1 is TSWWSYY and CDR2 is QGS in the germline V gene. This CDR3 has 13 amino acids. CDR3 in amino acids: CALGEAYTDKLTF. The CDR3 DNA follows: TGTGCTCTTGGGGAAGCCTACACCGATAAACTCACCTTT.

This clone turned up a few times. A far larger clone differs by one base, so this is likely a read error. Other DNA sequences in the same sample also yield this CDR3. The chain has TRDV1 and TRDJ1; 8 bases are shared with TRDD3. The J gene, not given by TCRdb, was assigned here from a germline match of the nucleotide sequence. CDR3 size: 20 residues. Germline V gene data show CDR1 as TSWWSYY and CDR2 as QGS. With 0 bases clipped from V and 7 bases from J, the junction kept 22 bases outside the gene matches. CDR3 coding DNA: TGTGCTCTTGGGGAACTTGACTTCCTCTTAGGGGATACCAAATGGGGTAAACTCATCTTT. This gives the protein CALGELDFLLGDTKWGKLIF.

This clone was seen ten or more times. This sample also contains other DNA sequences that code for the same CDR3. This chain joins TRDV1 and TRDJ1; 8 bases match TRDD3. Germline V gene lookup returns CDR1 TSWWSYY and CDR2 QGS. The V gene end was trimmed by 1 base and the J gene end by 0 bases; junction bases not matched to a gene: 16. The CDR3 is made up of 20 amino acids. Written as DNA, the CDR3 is TGTGCTCTTGGGGAACCAGGTCCTAGAGGGATACGCCTTTACACCGATAAACTCATCTTT. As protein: CALGEPGPRGIRLYTDKLIF.

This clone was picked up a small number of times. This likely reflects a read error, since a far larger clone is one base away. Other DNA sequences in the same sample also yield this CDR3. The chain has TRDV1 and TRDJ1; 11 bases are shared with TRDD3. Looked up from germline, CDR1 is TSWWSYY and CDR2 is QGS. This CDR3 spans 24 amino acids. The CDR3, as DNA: TGTGCTCTCGGGGTTTGTTCCTACGCTACGAGAAACTGGGGGATAACAGGATTCACCGATAAACTCATCTTT. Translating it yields CALGVCSYATRNWGITGFTDKLIF.

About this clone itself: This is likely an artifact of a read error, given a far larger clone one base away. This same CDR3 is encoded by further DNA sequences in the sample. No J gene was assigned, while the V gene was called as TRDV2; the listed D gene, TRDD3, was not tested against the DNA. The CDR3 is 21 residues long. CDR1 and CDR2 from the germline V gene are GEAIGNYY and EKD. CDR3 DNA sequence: TGTGCCTGTGACACTAGACTACTGGGGGATACTTTATCCGCGTACACCGATAAACTCATCTTC. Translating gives CACDTRLLGDTLSAYTDKLIF.

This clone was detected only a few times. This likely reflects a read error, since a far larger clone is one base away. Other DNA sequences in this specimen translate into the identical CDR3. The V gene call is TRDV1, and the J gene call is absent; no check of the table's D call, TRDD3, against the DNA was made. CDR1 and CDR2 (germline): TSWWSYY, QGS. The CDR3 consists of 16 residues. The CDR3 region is CALGELPPPYTDKLIF. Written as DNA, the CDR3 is TGTGCTCTTGGGGAACTGCCCCCACCGTACACCGATAAACTCATCTTC.